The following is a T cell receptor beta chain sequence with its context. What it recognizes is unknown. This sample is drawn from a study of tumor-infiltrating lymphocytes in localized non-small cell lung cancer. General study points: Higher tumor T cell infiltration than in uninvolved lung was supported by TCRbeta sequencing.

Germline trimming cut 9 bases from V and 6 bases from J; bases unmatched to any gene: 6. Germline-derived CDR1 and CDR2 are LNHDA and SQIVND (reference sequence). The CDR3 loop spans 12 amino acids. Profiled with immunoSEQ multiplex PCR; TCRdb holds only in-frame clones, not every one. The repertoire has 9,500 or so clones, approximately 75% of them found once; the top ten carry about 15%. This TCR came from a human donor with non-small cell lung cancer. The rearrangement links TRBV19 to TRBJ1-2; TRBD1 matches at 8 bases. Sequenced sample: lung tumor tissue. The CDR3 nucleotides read TGTGCCAGCGATGACAGGGGCCATGGCTACACCTTC. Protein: CASDDRGHGYTF.